This T cell receptor beta chain was recorded in a study of cytomegalovirus exposure and HLA in healthy donors. Study-wide results and caveats: It emerged from a later analysis that several of the most significant clusters appeared to be linked to common viral pathogens.

CDR1 is SEHNR, CDR2 FQNEAQ, per germline (reference sequence). The CDR3 length is 15 residues. PCR involved 60 Vbeta and 13 Jbeta primers. Sequencing used immunoSEQ multiplex PCR; TCRdb keeps in-frame clones, though not all of them. The table shows about 170,000 clones, with roughly 80% occurring only once. Note on this clone: Its antigen is still unknown. A junction boundary mismatches the germline segment, possibly from a read error.

The chain recombines TRBV7-9 with TRBJ2-7; 8 positions agree with TRBD1. The sequenced material came from PBMCs. This clonotype was obtained from a female donor in good health and CMV-seronegative. The CDR3 sequence: CSSSPPQGAKYEQYF. The CDR3, as DNA: TGTTCCAGCAGCCCCCCCCAGGGGGCGAAATACGAGCAGTACTTC.